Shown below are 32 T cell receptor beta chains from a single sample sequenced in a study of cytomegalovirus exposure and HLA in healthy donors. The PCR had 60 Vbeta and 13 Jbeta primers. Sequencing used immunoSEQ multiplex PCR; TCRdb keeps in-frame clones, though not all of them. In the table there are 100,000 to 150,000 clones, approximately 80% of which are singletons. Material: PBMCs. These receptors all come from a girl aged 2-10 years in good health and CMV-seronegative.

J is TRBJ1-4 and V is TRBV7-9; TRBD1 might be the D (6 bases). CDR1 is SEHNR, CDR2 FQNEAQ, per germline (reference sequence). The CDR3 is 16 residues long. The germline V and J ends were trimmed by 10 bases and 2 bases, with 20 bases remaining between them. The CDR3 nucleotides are TGTGCCATATCACCTCGTTCGGACAGTACTAATGAAAAACTGTTTTTT. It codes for CAISPRSDSTNEKLFF.

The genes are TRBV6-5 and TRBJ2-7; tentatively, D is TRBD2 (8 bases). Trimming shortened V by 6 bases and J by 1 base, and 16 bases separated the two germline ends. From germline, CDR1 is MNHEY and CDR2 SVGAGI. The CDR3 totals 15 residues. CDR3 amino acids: CASRPGGTASYEQYF. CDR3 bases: TGTGCCAGCAGGCCGGGGGGGACAGCTTCCTACGAGCAGTACTTC.

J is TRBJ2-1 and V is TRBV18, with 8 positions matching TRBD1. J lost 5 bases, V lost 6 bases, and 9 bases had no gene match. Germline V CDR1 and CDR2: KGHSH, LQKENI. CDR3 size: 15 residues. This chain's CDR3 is CASSLLDRGHNEQFF. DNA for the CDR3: TGTGCCAGCTCCCTTTTAGACAGGGGACACAATGAGCAGTTCTTC. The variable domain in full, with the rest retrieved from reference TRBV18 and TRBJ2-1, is NAGVMQNPRHLVRRRGQEARLRCSPMKGHSHVYWYRQLPEEGLKFMVYLQKENIIDESGMPKERFSAEFPKEGPSILRIQQVVRGDSAAYFCASSLLDRGHNEQFFGPGTRLTVL.

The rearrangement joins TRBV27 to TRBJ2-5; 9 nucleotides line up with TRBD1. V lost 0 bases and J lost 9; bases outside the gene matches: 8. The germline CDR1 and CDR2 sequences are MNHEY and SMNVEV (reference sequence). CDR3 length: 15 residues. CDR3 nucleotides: TGTGCCAGCAGTTTATCGGGACAGGGCGTTTGGGCCCAGTACTTC. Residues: CASSLSGQGVWAQYF.

The CDR3 DNA reads as TGTGCCAGCAGCTTAGGCTACAGGGGGCCAGACAATGAGCAGTTCTTC. It yields the protein CASSLGYRGPDNEQFF. The V call is TRBV13, the J call TRBJ2-1; TRBD1 agrees at 9 bases. V lost 0 bases to trimming and J lost 5 bases; unmatched junction nucleotides: 5. The CDR3 runs 16 residues. Germline V gene lookup returns CDR1 PRHDT and CDR2 FYEKMQ (reference sequence).

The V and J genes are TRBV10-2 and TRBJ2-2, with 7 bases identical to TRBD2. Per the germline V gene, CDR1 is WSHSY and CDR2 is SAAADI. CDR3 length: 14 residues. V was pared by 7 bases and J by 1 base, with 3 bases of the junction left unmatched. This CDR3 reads CASIREENTGELFF. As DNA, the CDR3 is TGCGCCAGCATACGGGAGGAGAACACCGGGGAGCTGTTTTTT.

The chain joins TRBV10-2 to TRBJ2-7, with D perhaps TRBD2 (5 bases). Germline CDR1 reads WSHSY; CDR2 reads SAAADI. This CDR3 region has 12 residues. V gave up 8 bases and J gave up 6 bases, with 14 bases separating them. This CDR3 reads CASSTSSGEQYF. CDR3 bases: TGCGCCAGCTCCACTAGTTCTGGCGAGCAGTACTTC.

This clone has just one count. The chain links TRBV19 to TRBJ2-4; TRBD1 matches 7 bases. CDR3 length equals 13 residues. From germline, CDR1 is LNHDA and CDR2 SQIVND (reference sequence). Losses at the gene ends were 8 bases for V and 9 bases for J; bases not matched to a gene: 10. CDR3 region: CASFPGGVGIQYF. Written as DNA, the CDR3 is TGTGCCAGTTTCCCAGGGGGTGTTGGCATTCAGTACTTC.

CDR3 residues: CASSPGQGFGTGELFF. The CDR3 DNA sequence: TGCGCCAGCAGCCCCGGACAGGGTTTTGGCACCGGGGAGCTGTTTTTT. The chain links TRBV5-1 to TRBJ2-2, with TRBD1 matching 8 bases. Germline CDR1 is SGHRS and CDR2 is YFSETQ. V trimming: 4 bases; J trimming: 4 bases; junction bases outside the gene matches: 9. CDR3 length: 16 residues.

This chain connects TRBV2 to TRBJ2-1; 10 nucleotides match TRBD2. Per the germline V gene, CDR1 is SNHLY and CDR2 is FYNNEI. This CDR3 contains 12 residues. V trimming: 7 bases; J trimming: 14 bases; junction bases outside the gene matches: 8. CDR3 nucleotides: TGTGCCAGCACACAGGGAACTAGCGGGAAGTTCTTC. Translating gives CASTQGTSGKFF.

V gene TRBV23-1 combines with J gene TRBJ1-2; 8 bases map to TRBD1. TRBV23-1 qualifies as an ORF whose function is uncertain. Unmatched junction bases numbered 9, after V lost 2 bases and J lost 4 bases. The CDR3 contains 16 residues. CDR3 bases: TGCGCCAGCAGTCAAAGGGGAGCCAGGGGGCCCTATGGCTACACCTTC. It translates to CASSQRGARGPYGYTF.

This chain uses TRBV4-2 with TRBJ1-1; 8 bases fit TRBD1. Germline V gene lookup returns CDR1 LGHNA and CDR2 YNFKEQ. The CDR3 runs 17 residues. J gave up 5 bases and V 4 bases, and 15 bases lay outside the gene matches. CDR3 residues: CASSRNGGRGRGTEAFF. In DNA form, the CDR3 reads TGTGCCAGCAGCCGGAACGGCGGCAGGGGGCGAGGAACTGAAGCTTTCTTT.

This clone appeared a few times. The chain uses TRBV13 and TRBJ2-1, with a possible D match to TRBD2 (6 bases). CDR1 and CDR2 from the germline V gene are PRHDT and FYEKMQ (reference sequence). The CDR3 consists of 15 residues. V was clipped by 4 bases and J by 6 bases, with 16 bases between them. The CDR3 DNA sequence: TGTGCCAGCAGCTCCGTAGCGGATATGGGCAATGAGCAGTTCTTC. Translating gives CASSSVADMGNEQFF.

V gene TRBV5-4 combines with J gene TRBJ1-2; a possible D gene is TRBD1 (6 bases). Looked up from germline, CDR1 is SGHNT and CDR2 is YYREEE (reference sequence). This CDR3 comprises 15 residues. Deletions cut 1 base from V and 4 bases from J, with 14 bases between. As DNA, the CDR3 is TGTGCCAGCAGCTTGAGGGGGAAGGTGGGCTATGGCTACACCTTC. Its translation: CASSLRGKVGYGYTF.

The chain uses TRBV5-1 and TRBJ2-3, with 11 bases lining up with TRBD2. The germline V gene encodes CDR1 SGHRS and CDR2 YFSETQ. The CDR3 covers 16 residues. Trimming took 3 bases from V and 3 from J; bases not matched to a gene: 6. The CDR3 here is CASSSQLAGVTDTQYF. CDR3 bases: TGCGCCAGCAGCTCACAACTAGCGGGAGTGACAGATACGCAGTATTTT. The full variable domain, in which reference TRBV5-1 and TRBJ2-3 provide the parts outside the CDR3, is KAGVTQTPRYLIKTRGQQVTLSCSPISGHRSVSWYQQTPGQGLQFLFEYFSETQRNKGNFPGRFSGRQFSNSRSEMNVSTLELGDSALYLCASSSQLAGVTDTQYFGPGTRLTVL.

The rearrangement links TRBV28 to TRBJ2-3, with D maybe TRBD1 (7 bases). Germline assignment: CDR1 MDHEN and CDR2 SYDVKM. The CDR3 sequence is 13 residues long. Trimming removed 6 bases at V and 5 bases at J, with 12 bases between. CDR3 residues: CASSPQGGDTQYF. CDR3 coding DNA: TGTGCCAGCAGCCCCCAGGGGGGAGATACGCAGTATTTT. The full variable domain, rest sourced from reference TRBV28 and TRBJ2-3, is DVKVTQSSRYLVKRTGEKVFLECVQDMDHENMFWYRQDPGLGLRLIYFSYDVKMKEKGDIPEGYSVSREKKERFSLILESASTNQTSMYLCASSPQGGDTQYFGPGTRLTVL.

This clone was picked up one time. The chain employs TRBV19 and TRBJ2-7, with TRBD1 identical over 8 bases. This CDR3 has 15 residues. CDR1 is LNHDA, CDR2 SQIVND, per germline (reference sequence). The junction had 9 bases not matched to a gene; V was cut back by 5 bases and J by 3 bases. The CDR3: CASSPSGTGFYEQYF. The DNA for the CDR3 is TGTGCCAGTAGTCCTTCCGGGACAGGCTTCTACGAGCAGTACTTC.

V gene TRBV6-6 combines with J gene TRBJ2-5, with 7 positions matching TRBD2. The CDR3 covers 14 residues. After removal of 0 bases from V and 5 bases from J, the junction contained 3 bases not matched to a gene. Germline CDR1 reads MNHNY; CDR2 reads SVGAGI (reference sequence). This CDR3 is CASSYSGGRETQYF. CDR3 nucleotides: TGTGCCAGCAGTTACTCGGGAGGGCGGGAGACCCAGTACTTC.

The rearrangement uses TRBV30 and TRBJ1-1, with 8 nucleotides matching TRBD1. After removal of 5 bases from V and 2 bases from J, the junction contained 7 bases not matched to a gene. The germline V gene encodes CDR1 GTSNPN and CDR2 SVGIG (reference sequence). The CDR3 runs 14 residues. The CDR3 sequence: CAWQRTGINTEAFF. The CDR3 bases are TGTGCCTGGCAAAGGACAGGGATTAACACTGAAGCTTTCTTT.

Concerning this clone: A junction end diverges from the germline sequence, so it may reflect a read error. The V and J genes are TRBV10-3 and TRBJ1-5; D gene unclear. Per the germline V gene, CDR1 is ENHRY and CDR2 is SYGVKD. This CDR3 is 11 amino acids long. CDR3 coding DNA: TGTGCCATCAGTGACGTTCCCACAGAGTGGTTC. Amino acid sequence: CAISDVPTEWF.

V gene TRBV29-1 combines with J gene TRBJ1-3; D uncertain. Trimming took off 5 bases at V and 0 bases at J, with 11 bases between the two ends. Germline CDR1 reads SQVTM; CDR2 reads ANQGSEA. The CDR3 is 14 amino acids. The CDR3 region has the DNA TGCAGCGTTAAGGACTCTATCTCTGGAAACACCATATATTTT. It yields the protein CSVKDSISGNTIYF.

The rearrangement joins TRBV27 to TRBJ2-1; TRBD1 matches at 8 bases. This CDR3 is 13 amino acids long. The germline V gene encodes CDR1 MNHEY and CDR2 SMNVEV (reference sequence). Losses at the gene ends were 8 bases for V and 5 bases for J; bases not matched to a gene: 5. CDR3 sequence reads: CASAQGVNNEQFF. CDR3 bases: TGTGCCAGCGCACAGGGGGTTAACAATGAGCAGTTCTTC.

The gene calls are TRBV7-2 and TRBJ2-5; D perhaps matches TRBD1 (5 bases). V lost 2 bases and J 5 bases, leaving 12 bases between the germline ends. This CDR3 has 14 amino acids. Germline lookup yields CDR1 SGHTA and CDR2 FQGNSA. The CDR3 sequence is CASSLRPRVETQYF. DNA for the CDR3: TGTGCCAGCAGCTTACGACCCAGGGTGGAGACCCAGTACTTC.

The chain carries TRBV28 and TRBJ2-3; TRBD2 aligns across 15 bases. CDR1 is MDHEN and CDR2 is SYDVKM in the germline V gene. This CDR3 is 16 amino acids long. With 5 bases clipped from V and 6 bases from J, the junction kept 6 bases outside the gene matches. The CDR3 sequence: CASSPGLAGGFDTQYF. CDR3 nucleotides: TGTGCCAGCAGTCCGGGACTAGCGGGAGGATTTGATACGCAGTATTTT. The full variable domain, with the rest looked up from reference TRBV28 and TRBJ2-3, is DVKVTQSSRYLVKRTGEKVFLECVQDMDHENMFWYRQDPGLGLRLIYFSYDVKMKEKGDIPEGYSVSREKKERFSLILESASTNQTSMYLCASSPGLAGGFDTQYFGPGTRLTVL.

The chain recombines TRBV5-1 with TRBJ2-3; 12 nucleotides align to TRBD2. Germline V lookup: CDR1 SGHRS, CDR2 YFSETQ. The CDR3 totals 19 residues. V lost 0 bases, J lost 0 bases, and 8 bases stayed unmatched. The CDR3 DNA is TGCGCCAGCAGCTTGGCTAGCGGGGGGGCGTTCTCCAGCACAGATACGCAGTATTTT. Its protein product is CASSLASGGAFSSTDTQYF. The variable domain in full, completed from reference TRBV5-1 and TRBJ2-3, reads KAGVTQTPRYLIKTRGQQVTLSCSPISGHRSVSWYQQTPGQGLQFLFEYFSETQRNKGNFPGRFSGRQFSNSRSEMNVSTLELGDSALYLCASSLASGGAFSSTDTQYFGPGTRLTVL.

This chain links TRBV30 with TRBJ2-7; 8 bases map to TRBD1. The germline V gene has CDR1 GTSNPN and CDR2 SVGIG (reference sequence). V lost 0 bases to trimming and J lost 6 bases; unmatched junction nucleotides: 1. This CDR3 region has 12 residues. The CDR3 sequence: CAWSVQGVEQYF. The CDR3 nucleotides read TGTGCCTGGAGTGTACAGGGGGTCGAGCAGTACTTC.

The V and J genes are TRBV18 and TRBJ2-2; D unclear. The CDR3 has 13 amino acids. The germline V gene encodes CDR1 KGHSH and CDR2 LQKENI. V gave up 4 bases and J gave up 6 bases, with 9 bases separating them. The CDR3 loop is CASSRQTPGELFF. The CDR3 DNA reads TGTGCCAGCTCACGTCAGACTCCCGGGGAGCTGTTTTTT. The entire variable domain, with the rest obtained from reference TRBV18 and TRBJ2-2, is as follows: NAGVMQNPRHLVRRRGQEARLRCSPMKGHSHVYWYRQLPEEGLKFMVYLQKENIIDESGMPKERFSAEFPKEGPSILRIQQVVRGDSAAYFCASSRQTPGELFFGEGSRLTVL.

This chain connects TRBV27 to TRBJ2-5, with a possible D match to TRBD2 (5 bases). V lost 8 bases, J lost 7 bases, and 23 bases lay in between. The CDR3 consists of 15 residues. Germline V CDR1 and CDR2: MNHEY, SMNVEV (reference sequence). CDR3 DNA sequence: TGTGCCAGCTCTTCCAACTCGGAACTAGTCGGGACCCAGTACTTC. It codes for CASSSNSELVGTQYF.

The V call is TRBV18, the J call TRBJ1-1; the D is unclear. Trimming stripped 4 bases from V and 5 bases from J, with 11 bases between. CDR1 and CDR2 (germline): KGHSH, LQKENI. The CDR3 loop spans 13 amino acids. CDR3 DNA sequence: TGTGCCAGCTCACGCGGAGAGAGGACTGAAGCTTTCTTT. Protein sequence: CASSRGERTEAFF.

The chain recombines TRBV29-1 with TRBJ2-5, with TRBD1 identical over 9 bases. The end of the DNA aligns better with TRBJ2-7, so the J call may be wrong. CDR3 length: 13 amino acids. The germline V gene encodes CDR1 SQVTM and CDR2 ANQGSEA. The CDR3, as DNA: TGCAGCGCCACCCCGGGACAGGGCTACGAGCAGTACTTC. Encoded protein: CSATPGQGYEQYF.

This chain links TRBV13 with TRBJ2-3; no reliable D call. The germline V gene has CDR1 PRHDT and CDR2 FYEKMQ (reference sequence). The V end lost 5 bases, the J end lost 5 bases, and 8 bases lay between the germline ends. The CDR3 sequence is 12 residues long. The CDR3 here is CASSPAGDTQYF. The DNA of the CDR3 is TGTGCCAGCAGCCCCGCCGGAGATACGCAGTATTTT.

CDR3 bases: TGTGCCAGCAGTGATCCAGGACAGGGGGCCTACGAGCAGTACTTC. Residues: CASSDPGQGAYEQYF. This sequence joins TRBV2 and TRBJ2-7; 10 positions agree with TRBD1. CDR3 length equals 15 residues. The trim removed 3 bases at V and 2 bases at J, leaving 4 bases unmatched. Germline values: CDR1 SNHLY, CDR2 FYNNEI.